These 16 T cell receptor beta chains were sequenced from one sample in a study of cytomegalovirus exposure and HLA in healthy donors. The primer mix had 60 Vbeta and 13 Jbeta primers. Profiling relied on immunoSEQ multiplex PCR, and the TCRdb table lists in-frame clones only, not all of them. The sample lists 100,000 or so clones, 70% to 80% occurring once. Sequencing was performed on PBMCs. The receptors originated from a woman in her thirties or forties in good health and CMV-seropositive.

With regard to this clone: The sample contains more than one DNA sequence encoding this CDR3. The chain carries TRBV18 and TRBJ2-2; 11 positions agree with TRBD2. The germline gives CDR1 KGHSH, CDR2 LQKENI. With V trimmed by 3 bases and J by 6 bases, 3 bases remained unmatched. The CDR3 loop spans 15 amino acids. This chain's CDR3 is CASSPGLAGSGELFF. In DNA form, the CDR3 reads TGTGCCAGCTCACCTGGACTAGCGGGCTCCGGGGAGCTGTTTTTT.

The CDR3 spells CASSQGQGNSPLHF. The CDR3 coding sequence is TGTGCCAGCAGCCAGGGACAGGGGAATTCACCCCTCCACTTT. V usage is TRBV7-9 and J usage is TRBJ1-6; the match to TRBD1 covers 10 bases. With 5 bases clipped from V and 7 bases from J, the junction kept 2 bases outside the gene matches. The CDR3 loop spans 14 amino acids. Looked up from germline, CDR1 is SEHNR and CDR2 is FQNEAQ (reference sequence).

V is TRBV19 and J is TRBJ1-6; 7 bases line up with TRBD1. The CDR3 has 15 residues. The V and J ends lost 1 base and 9 bases, in that order; junction bases with no gene match: 6. Germline V gives CDR1 LNHDA, CDR2 SQIVND (reference sequence). CDR3 loop: CASSIATGTVSPLHF. CDR3 coding DNA: TGTGCCAGTAGTATAGCGACAGGGACCGTTTCACCCCTCCACTTT.

The rearrangement joins TRBV6-1 to TRBJ2-5, with D possibly TRBD1 on 5 matching bases. The CDR3 is 16 amino acids. Germline V gene lookup returns CDR1 MNHNS and CDR2 SASEGT. Trimming took 2 bases from V and 5 from J, leaving 18 bases between them. In nucleotides, the CDR3 is TGTGCCAGCAGTGAACGGTACAGGTCCTCAAGGGAGACCCAGTACTTC. It is translated as CASSERYRSSRETQYF.

The chain combines TRBV13 with TRBJ2-7; 8 bases line up with TRBD1. The CDR3 spans 14 residues. Per germline, CDR1 PRHDT and CDR2 FYEKMQ (reference sequence). J gave up 3 bases and V 6 bases, and 7 bases lay outside the gene matches. The CDR3, as DNA: TGTGCCAGCAGGACGACGGGGACAGGCTACGAGCAGTACTTC. Amino acid sequence: CASRTTGTGYEQYF.

On this clone itself: Different DNA sequences within this sample yield the same CDR3. The V gene is TRBV5-1, the J gene TRBJ1-2; D is perhaps TRBD1 (6 bases). The length of the CDR3 is 13 residues. Per germline, CDR1 SGHRS and CDR2 YFSETQ. Trimming pared 3 bases from V and 4 bases from J, leaving 10 bases between. The CDR3 loop reads CASSSGQIYGYTF. The DNA of the CDR3 is TGCGCCAGCAGCTCTGGACAGATCTATGGCTACACCTTC.

The CDR3 sequence is CASSLRSGDQPQHF. Here the CDR3 DNA reads TGTGCCAGCAGCTTACGATCAGGGGATCAGCCCCAGCATTTT. The chain joins TRBV7-6 to TRBJ1-5; D may be TRBD1 (6 bases). Trimming shortened V by 2 bases and J by 5 bases, and 10 bases separated the two germline ends. The germline gives CDR1 SGHVS, CDR2 FNYEAQ. CDR3 length: 14 residues. Full variable domain (outside the CDR3, taken from reference TRBV7-6 and TRBJ1-5): GAGVSQSPRYKVTKRGQDVALRCDPISGHVSLYWYRQALGQGPEFLTYFNYEAQQDKSGLPNDRFSAERPEGSISTLTIQRTEQRDSAMYRCASSLRSGDQPQHFGDGTRLSIL.

V is TRBV19 and J is TRBJ2-3; 11 bases fit TRBD1. This CDR3 is built from 15 residues. The V segment lost 3 bases and the J segment 2 bases; nucleotides outside the gene matches: 1. Germline CDR1 is LNHDA and CDR2 is SQIVND (reference sequence). The CDR3 region has the DNA TGTGCCAGTAGTATGGGACAGGGGGTCACAGATACGCAGTATTTT. Protein product: CASSMGQGVTDTQYF.

V is TRBV6-1 and J is TRBJ1-2; the match to TRBD1 covers 11 bases. From germline, CDR1 is MNHNS and CDR2 SASEGT. V gave up 6 bases and J gave up 8 bases; unmatched junction bases: 5. This CDR3 is 13 amino acids long. CDR3 amino acids: CASRDRGLGGYTF. The DNA of the CDR3 is TGTGCCAGCAGGGACAGGGGGCTCGGGGGCTACACCTTC.

The chain is built from TRBV11-1 and TRBJ2-7; a weak D match, TRBD1 (6 bases). Germline-derived CDR1 and CDR2 are SGHAT and FQDESV (reference sequence). The CDR3 sequence is 15 residues long. The V and J ends lost 5 bases and 6 bases respectively, with 20 bases between them. This CDR3 reads CASSTSGTKEREQYF. The CDR3 nucleotides are TGTGCCAGCAGCACCTCCGGGACAAAGGAACGCGAGCAGTACTTC.

In this sample, this clone turned up once. The chain combines TRBV5-5 with TRBJ1-6; 10 bases are shared with TRBD1. This CDR3 contains 17 residues. J lost 6 bases, V lost 3 bases, and 9 bases had no gene match. Germline V gene sequence: CDR1 SGHKS, CDR2 YYEKEE (reference sequence). This CDR3 is CASSSTTGGWGNSPLHF. The CDR3 DNA follows: TGTGCCAGCAGCTCTACGACAGGGGGCTGGGGTAATTCACCCCTCCACTTT. The variable domain in full, with the rest retrieved from reference TRBV5-5 and TRBJ1-6, is DAGVTQSPTHLIKTRGQQVTLRCSPISGHKSVSWYQQVLGQGPQFIFQYYEKEERGRGNFPDRFSARQFPNYSSELNVNALLLGDSALYLCASSSTTGGWGNSPLHFGNGTRLTVT.

This chain joins TRBV28 and TRBJ1-2; maybe TRBD1 (6 bases). The germline CDR1 and CDR2 sequences are MDHEN and SYDVKM. The CDR3 sequence is 12 residues long. The ends were cut back, 4 bases at V and 5 bases at J, with 8 bases in the middle. The CDR3 DNA is TGTGCCAGCAGTTCGGACAGATATGGCTACACCTTC. It is translated as CASSSDRYGYTF.

This clone appeared a single time. The J gene is TRBJ2-7, the V gene TRBV27, with a possible D match to TRBD1 (5 bases). Trimming stripped 5 bases from V and 5 bases from J, with 16 bases between. This CDR3 spans 14 amino acids. Germline CDR1 is MNHEY and CDR2 is SMNVEV (reference sequence). The CDR3 sequence is CASSPWGTGNEQYF. Here the CDR3 DNA reads TGTGCCAGCAGTCCCTGGGGCACCGGCAACGAGCAGTACTTC.

The rearrangement joins TRBV25-1 to TRBJ2-7; 7 bases align to TRBD2. CDR1 is MGHDK, CDR2 SYGVNS, per germline. There are 15 residues in the CDR3. The V segment lost 1 base and the J segment 4 bases; nucleotides outside the gene matches: 7. The CDR3 DNA is TGTGCCAGCAGTGAATTTTTGGGGGGGAGATACGAGCAGTACTTC. Translating it yields CASSEFLGGRYEQYF.

The chain carries TRBV27 and TRBJ2-5; 7 bases are a match to TRBD1. CDR1 and CDR2 from the germline V gene are MNHEY and SMNVEV (reference sequence). The CDR3 totals 19 residues. The junction had 23 bases not matched to a gene; V was cut back by 5 bases and J by 5 bases. The CDR3 DNA follows: TGTGCCAGCAGTCCACGACGACAGGGTTACTCCACTAAGGTGGAGACCCAGTACTTC. This sequence encodes CASSPRRQGYSTKVETQYF.

The chain joins TRBV6-5 to TRBJ1-1; maybe TRBD1 (5 bases). Germline values: CDR1 MNHEY, CDR2 SVGAGI. The V end lost 2 bases, the J end lost 1 base, and 8 bases lay between the germline ends. The CDR3 is 14 residues long. The CDR3, as DNA: TGTGCCAGCAGTTACGGTCAGGGGAACACTGAAGCTTTCTTT. It yields the protein CASSYGQGNTEAFF.